These T cell receptor beta chains were read from a single sample in a study of CD8+ T cells in alopecia areata. Sequencing used immunoSEQ multiplex PCR; TCRdb keeps in-frame clones, though not all of them. The profile shows roughly 250,000 clones, 60% of them singletons. The sequencing used CD4+ T cells sorted from blood, collected around week 54, from a patient treated with tofacitinib. The receptors were sampled from a human donor with alopecia areata. The CDR3 runs from the conserved cysteine through the conserved F or W. Fields, in order: clone size, V gene, D gene, J gene, CDR3 DNA, CDR3 protein. A D gene is named only where the DNA matches it firmly. The size field is filled for only some rows; it gives once, few, many or a size class.

few	TRBV14	NA	TRBJ2-1	TGTGCCAGCAGCCAAGGACAGGCCTACAATGAGCAGTTCTTC	CASSQGQAYNEQFF
NA	TRBV6-5	TRBD1	TRBJ2-7	TGTGCCAGCAGTTCCCAGGGGGCGCAGACCTACGAGCAGTACTTC	CASSSQGAQTYEQYF
NA	TRBV30	TRBD1	TRBJ1-6	TGTGCCTGGAGTGTCCGGGGACAGGTTAATTCACCCCTCCACTTT	CAWSVRGQVNSPLHF
many	TRBV14	NA	TRBJ2-1	TGTGCCAGCAGCCGCCTAAGTGAGCAGTTCTTC	CASSRLSEQFF
NA	TRBV6-6	NA	TRBJ2-5	TGTGCCAGCAGTTCGGGACCCCCGTACCAAGAGACCCAGTACTTC	CASSSGPPYQETQYF
NA	TRBV7-8	TRBD1	TRBJ2-1	TGTGCCAGCAGCCTTATGGACAGGTACAATGAGCAGTTCTTC	CASSLMDRYNEQFF
NA	TRBV4-1	NA	TRBJ1-5	TGCGCCAGCAGCCCCGAAGGGAGTCAGCCCCAGCATTTT	CASSPEGSQPQHF
NA	TRBV6-1	NA	TRBJ1-5	TGTGCCAGTAGGGCTCCAGATCAGCCCCAGCATTTT	CASRAPDQPQHF
NA	TRBV2	NA	TRBJ1-2	TGTGCCAGCAGTGCAATGGGGGCTCTAAACTATGGCTACACCTTC	CASSAMGALNYGYTF
NA	TRBV29-1	NA	TRBJ1-4	TGCAGCGTTGAAGCGCACGAAAAACTGTTTTTT	CSVEAHEKLFF
few	TRBV7-8	NA	TRBJ2-3	TGTGCCAGCAGCTTAAAGAGGATAGGAGCAGCAAGCACAGATACGCAGTATTTT	CASSLKRIGAASTDTQYF
once	TRBV11-2	TRBD1	TRBJ1-5	TGTGCCAGCAGCACGGGGGGACAGGGGGCTGGTCAGCCCCAGCATTTT	CASSTGGQGAGQPQHF
few	TRBV5-1	NA	TRBJ2-3	TGCGCCAGCAGCTTGGCTTTGGGGGGACGCACAGATACGCAGTATTTT	CASSLALGGRTDTQYF
NA	TRBV7-3	TRBD1	TRBJ2-5	TGTGCCAGCAGCTTAACGGGACAGGGTTATGAGACCCAGTACTTC	CASSLTGQGYETQYF
NA	TRBV7-2	NA	TRBJ2-7	TGTGCCAGCAGCTTAGTGGCGGGGCTCCGGGAGCAGTACTTC	CASSLVAGLREQYF
few	TRBV29-1	NA	TRBJ1-1	TGCAGCGTTGCCTCGTACCGACAGATAAATTCGAACACTGAAGCTTTCTTT	CSVASYRQINSNTEAFF
few	TRBV7-2	NA	TRBJ2-4	TGTGCCAGCAGCTTAACCCCCCTGGGGAACATTCAGTACTTC	CASSLTPLGNIQYF
NA	TRBV15	TRBD1	TRBJ1-2	TGTGCCACCGGGACAGGAGACTATGGCTACACCTTC	CATGTGDYGYTF
NA	TRBV5-6	NA	TRBJ2-7	TGTGCCAGCAGCGGTGACTTCGAGCAGTACTTC	CASSGDFEQYF
NA	TRBV7-3	NA	TRBJ1-1	TGTGCCAGCAGCCGGAACGACAGAGACACTGAAGCTTTCTTT	CASSRNDRDTEAFF
NA	TRBV9	NA	TRBJ2-5	TGTGCCAGCAGCGTAGGCGGGCACCTGTACCAAGAGACCCAGTACTTC	CASSVGGHLYQETQYF
few	TRBV29-1	TRBD2	TRBJ2-7	TGCAGCGTTCGGCTAGCGGGATACGAGCAGTACTTC	CSVRLAGYEQYF
NA	TRBV30	NA	TRBJ1-4	TGTGCCATTAAATTCCAAGGGAATATTGGTACGCTGTTTTTT	CAIKFQGNIGTLFF
NA	TRBV11-1	NA	TRBJ2-1	TGTGCCAGCAGCTTAGAGCCGAGCTCCTACAATGAGCAGTTCTTC	CASSLEPSSYNEQFF
few	TRBV7-9	NA	TRBJ1-6	TGTGCCAGCAGCCAAGGGTCGGGATCACCCCTCCACTTT	CASSQGSGSPLHF
NA	TRBV7-9	NA	TRBJ1-5	TGTGCCAGCAGCTTACATCAGGGAGATCAGCCCCAGCATTTT	CASSLHQGDQPQHF
few	TRBV7-2	NA	TRBJ2-5	TGTGCCAGCAGCTTAGGTCGGGAGACCCAGTACTTC	CASSLGRETQYF
NA	TRBV6-6	TRBD2	TRBJ2-5	TGTGCCAGCAGTTTCGGAGGGGAGGGGGAGACCCAGTACTTC	CASSFGGEGETQYF